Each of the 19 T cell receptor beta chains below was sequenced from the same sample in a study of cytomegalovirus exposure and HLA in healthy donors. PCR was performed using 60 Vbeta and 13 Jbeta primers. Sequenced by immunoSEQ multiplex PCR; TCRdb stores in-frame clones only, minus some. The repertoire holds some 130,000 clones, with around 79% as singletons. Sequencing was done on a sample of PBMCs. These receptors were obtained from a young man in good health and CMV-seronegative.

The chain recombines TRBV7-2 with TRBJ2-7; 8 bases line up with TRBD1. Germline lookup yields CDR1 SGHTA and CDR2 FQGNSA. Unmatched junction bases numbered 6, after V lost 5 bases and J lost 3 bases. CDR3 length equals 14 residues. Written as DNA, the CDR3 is TGTGCCAGCAGCCTTGGGACAGGTAACTACGAGCAGTACTTC. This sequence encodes CASSLGTGNYEQYF.

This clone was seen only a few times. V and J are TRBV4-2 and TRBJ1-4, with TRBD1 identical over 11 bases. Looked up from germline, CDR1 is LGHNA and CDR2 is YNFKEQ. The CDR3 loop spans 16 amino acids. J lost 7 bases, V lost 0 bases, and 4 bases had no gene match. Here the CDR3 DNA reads TGTGCCAGCAGCCAAGAAGCTGGGACAGGGGGTGAAAAACTGTTTTTT. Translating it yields CASSQEAGTGGEKLFF.

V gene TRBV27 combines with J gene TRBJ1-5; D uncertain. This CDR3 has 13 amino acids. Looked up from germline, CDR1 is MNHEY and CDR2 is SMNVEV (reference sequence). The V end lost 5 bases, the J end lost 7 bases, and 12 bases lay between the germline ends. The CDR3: CASSPEATQPQHF. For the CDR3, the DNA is TGTGCCAGCAGTCCAGAGGCCACCCAGCCCCAGCATTTT.

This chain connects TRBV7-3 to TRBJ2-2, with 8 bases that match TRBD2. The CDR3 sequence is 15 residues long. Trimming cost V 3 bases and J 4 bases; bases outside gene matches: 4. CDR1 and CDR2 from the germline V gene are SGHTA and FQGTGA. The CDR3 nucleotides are TGTGCCAGCAGCTTTACTAGCGGCCCCACCGGGGAGCTGTTTTTT. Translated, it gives CASSFTSGPTGELFF. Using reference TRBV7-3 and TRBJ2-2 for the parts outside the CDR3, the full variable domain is GAGVSQTPSNKVTEKGKYVELRCDPISGHTALYWYRQSLGQGPEFLIYFQGTGAADDSGLPNDRFFAVRPEGSVSTLKIQRTERGDSAVYLCASSFTSGPTGELFFGEGSRLTVL.

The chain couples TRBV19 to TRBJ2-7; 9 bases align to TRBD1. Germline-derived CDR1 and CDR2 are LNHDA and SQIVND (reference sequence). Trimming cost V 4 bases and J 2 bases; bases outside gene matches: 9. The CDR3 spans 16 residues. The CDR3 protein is CASSTRGTGPTYEQYF. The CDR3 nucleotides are TGTGCCAGTAGTACCAGGGGGACAGGGCCTACCTACGAGCAGTACTTC.

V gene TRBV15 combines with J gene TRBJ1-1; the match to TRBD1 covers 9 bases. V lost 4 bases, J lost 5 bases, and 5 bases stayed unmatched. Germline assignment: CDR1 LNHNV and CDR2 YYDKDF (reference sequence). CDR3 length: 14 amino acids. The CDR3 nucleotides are TGTGCCACCAGCACCCGACAGGGGGGGACTGAAGCTTTCTTT. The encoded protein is CATSTRQGGTEAFF.

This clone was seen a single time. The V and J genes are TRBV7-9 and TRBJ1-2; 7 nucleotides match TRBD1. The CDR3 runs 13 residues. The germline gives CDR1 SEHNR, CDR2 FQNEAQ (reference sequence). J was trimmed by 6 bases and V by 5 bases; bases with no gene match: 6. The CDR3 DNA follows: TGTGCCAGCAGCCCCGACAGGGTGGATGGCTACACCTTC. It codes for CASSPDRVDGYTF.

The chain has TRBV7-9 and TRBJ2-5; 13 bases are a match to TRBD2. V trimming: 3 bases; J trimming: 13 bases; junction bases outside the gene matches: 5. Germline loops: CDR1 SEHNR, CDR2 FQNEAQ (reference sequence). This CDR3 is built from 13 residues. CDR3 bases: TGTGCCAGCAGCTTCGGACTAGCGGGGGAGTTGTACTTC. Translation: CASSFGLAGELYF.

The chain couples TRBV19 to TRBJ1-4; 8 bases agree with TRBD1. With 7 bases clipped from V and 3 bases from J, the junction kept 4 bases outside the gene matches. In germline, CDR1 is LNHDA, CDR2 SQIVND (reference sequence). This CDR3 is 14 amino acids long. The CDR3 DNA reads TGTGCCAGTACTCAGGGGGCATCTAATGAAAAACTGTTTTTT. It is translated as CASTQGASNEKLFF.

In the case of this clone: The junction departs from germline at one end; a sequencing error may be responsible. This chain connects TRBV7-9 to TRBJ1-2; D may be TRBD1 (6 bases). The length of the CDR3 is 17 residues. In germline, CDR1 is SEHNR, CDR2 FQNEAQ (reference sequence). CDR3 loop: CSSSYPYEGQRSGGYTF. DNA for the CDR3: TGTTCCAGCAGCTACCCATATGAAGGACAGCGCTCTGGTGGCTACACCTTC.

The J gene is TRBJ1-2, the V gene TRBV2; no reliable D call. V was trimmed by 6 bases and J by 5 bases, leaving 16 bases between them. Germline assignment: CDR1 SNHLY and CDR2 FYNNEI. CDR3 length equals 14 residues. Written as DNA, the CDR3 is TGTGCCAGCAGCTACAGCCGGGAGGATTATGGCTACACCTTC. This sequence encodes CASSYSREDYGYTF.

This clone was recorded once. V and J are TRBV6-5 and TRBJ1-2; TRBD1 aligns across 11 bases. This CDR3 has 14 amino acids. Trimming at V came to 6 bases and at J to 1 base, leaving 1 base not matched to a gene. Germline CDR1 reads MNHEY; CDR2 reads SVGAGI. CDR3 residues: CASRGQGVNYGYTF. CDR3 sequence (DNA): TGTGCCAGCAGGGGACAGGGGGTTAACTATGGCTACACCTTC.

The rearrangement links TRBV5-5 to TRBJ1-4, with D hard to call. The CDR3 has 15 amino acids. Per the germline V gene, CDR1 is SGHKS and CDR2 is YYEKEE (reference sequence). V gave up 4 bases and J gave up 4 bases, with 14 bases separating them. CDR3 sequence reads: CASSLTPLLNEKLFF. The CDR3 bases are TGTGCCAGCAGCCTGACACCCCTCCTTAATGAAAAACTGTTTTTT.

Here the CDR3 reads CASSSQGGPDEKLFF. The CDR3 DNA sequence: TGTGCCAGCTCTTCACAGGGGGGGCCGGATGAAAAACTGTTTTTT. The chain combines TRBV18 with TRBJ1-4; 8 bases line up with TRBD1. Germline V gene lookup returns CDR1 KGHSH and CDR2 LQKENI. The CDR3 consists of 15 residues. Trimming at V came to 6 bases and at J to 6 bases, leaving 9 bases not matched to a gene.

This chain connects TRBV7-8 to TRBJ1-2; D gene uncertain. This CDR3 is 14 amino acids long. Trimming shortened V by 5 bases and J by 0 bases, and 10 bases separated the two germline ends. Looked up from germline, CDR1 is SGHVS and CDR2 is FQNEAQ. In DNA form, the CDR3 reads TGTGCCAGCAGCCCAACTCGGGCTAACTATGGCTACACCTTC. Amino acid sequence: CASSPTRANYGYTF.

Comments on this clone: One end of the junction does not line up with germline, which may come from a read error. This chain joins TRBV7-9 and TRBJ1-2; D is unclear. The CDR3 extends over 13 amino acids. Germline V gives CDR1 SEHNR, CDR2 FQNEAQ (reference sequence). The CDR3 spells CSSSLAANYGYTF. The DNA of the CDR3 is TGTTCCAGCAGCTTGGCGGCTAACTATGGCTACACCTTC.

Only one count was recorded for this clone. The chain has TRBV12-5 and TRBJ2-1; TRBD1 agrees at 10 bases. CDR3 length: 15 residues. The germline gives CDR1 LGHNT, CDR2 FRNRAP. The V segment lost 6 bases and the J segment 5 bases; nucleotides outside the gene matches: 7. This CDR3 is CASGKTGTGDNEQFF. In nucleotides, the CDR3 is TGTGCTAGTGGCAAGACCGGGACAGGGGACAATGAGCAGTTCTTC. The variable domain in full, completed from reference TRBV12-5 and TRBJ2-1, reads DARVTQTPRHKVTEMGQEVTMRCQPILGHNTVFWYRQTMMQGLELLAYFRNRAPLDDSGMPKDRFSAEMPDATLATLKIQPSEPRDSAVYFCASGKTGTGDNEQFFGPGTRLTVL.

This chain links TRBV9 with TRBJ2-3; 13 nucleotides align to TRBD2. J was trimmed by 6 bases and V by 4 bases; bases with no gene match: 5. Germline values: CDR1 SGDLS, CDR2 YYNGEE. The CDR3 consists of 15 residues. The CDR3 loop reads CASSTSGGAGDTQYF. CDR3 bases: TGTGCCAGCAGCACTAGCGGGGGGGCCGGGGATACGCAGTATTTT.

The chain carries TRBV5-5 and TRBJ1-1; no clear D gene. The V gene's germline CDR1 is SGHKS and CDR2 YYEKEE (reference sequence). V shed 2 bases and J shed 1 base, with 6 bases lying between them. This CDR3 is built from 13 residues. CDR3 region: CASSFDTNTEAFF. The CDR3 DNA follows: TGTGCCAGCAGCTTTGACACGAACACTGAAGCTTTCTTT.